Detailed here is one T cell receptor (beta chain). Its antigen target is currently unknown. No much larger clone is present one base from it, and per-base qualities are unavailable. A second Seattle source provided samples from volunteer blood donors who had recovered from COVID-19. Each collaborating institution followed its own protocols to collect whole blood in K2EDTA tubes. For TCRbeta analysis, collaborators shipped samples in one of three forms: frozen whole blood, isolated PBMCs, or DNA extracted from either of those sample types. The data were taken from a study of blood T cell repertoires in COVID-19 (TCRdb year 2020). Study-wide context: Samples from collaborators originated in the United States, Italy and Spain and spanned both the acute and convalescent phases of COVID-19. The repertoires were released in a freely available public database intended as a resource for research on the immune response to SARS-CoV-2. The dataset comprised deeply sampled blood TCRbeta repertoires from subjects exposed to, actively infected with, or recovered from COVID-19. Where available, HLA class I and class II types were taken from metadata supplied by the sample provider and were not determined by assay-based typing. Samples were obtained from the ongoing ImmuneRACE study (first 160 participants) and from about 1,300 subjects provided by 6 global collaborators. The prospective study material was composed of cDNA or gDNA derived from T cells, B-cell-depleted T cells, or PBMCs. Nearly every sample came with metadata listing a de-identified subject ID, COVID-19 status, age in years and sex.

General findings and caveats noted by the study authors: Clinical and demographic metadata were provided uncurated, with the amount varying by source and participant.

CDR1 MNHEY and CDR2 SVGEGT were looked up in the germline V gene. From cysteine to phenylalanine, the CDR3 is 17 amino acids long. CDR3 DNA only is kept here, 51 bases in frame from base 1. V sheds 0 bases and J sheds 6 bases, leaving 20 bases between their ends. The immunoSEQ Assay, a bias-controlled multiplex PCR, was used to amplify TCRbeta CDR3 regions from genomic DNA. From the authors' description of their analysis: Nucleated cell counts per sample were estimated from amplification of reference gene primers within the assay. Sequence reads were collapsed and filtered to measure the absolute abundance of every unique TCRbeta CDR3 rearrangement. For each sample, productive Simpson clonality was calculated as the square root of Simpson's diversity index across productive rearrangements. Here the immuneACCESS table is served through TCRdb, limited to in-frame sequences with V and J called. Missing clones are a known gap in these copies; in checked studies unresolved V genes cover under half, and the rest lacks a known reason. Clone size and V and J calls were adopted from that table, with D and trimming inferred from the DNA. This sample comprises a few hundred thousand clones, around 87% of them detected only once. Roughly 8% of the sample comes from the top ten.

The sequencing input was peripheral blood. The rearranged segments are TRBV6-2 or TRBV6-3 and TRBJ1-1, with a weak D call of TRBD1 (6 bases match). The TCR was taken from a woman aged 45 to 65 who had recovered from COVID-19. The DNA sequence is TGTGCCAGCAGTTACTCGATTTCGGCATCGGGGGGGCCTGAAGCTTTCTTT. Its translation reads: CASSYSISASGGPEAFF.